This T cell receptor (beta chain) derives from a study of T cell clusters in autoimmune cytopenias. General observations from the study: Compared with active autoimmune hepatitis patients, healthy donors showed approximately 3-fold more exclusive TRB clusters. Clustering suggested that physiological T cell clusters were missing in primary autoimmune cytopenia patients. The cluster-lack signature was not seen for secondary cytopenia versus chronic lymphocytic leukemia.

A remark on this clonotype: What it binds is not known.

TRB was amplified by touch-down multiplex PCR, primer pools A and B combined. Following a re-call of the multiplex PCR reads, TCRdb has one entry per CDR3 protein and lacks DNA. This specimen shows 11,000 or so distinct CDR3 sequences; the ten leading clones hold 23%. Tens of thousands of genome equivalents of blood DNA were amplified for TRB. The length of the CDR3 is 16 residues. Germline CDR1 and CDR2: LNHNV and YYDKDF (reference sequence). This sample was also put to use in a study of T cell repertoires in aging, cancer and after chemotherapy. That work states: The whole study produced a dataset of roughly 8.8 million TCR reads.

The receptor was isolated from a human donor in good health. The chain has TRBV15 and TRBJ2-1; checking the TCRdb D call of TRBD1 is not possible without DNA. Sequenced material: peripheral blood. CDR3 sequence reads: CATSRATTGVYNEQFF.